The 8 T cell receptor beta chains reported below all come from one sample, sequenced in a study of OX40 agonist ivuxolimab in advanced cancers. Libraries were prepared by immunoSEQ multiplex PCR; TCRdb keeps only in-frame clonotypes and omits some of them. The sample lists about 67,000 clones, 80% seen once, with roughly 8% in the top ten. Sequences were derived from CD4+ or CD8+ T cells sorted from blood, sampled in a trial of the OX40 agonist ivuxolimab. The receptors were gathered from an adult with an advanced solid tumor such as melanoma, head and neck, liver or kidney cancer.

The chain couples TRBV27 to TRBJ2-1; 7 nucleotides agree with TRBD1. In germline, CDR1 is MNHEY, CDR2 SMNVEV (reference sequence). CDR3 length equals 15 residues. The V and J ends lost 6 bases and 2 bases, in that order; junction bases with no gene match: 7. The CDR3 reads CASRTTGHAYNEQFF. Written as DNA, the CDR3 is TGTGCCAGCAGAACGACAGGGCATGCCTACAATGAGCAGTTCTTC.

Comments on this clone: This sample also contains other DNA sequences that code for the same CDR3. This rearrangement joins TRBV5-1 to TRBJ1-4; perhaps TRBD1 as D (5 bases). This CDR3 has 15 amino acids. The V and J ends lost 4 bases and 8 bases respectively, with 18 bases between them. Germline V gene lookup returns CDR1 SGHRS and CDR2 YFSETQ. DNA of the CDR3: TGCGCCAGCAGCCTTGGGGCGGGGGATGCCGAAAAACTGTTTTTT. Encoded protein: CASSLGAGDAEKLFF. Based on the CDR3 plus reference TRBV5-1 and TRBJ1-4, the full variable domain is KAGVTQTPRYLIKTRGQQVTLSCSPISGHRSVSWYQQTPGQGLQFLFEYFSETQRNKGNFPGRFSGRQFSNSRSEMNVSTLELGDSALYLCASSLGAGDAEKLFFGSGTQLSVL.

The J gene is TRBJ2-5, the V gene TRBV7-3, with a possible D match to TRBD1 (6 bases). Trimming cost V 5 bases and J 1 base, with 14 bases left between them. The CDR3 runs to 15 residues. Germline loops: CDR1 SGHTA, CDR2 FQGTGA. Written as DNA, the CDR3 is TGTGCCAGCAGCCCCTCGGCAGGGGCCCAAGAGACCCAGTACTTC. The encoded protein is CASSPSAGAQETQYF.

The chain is built from TRBV2 and TRBJ2-1; the match to TRBD2 covers 7 bases. The CDR3 covers 13 residues. With 10 bases clipped from V and 3 bases from J, the junction kept 6 bases outside the gene matches. Germline values: CDR1 SNHLY, CDR2 FYNNEI. CDR3 region: CATRSGFYNEQFF. The CDR3 region has the DNA TGTGCCACCCGTAGCGGGTTCTACAATGAGCAGTTCTTC.

This clone was seen more than once but under ten times. This chain connects TRBV6-1 to TRBJ1-4, with TRBD1 matching over 7 bases. Germline V CDR1 and CDR2: MNHNS, SASEGT. Germline trimming cut 4 bases from V and 2 bases from J; bases unmatched to any gene: 1. The CDR3 contains 14 residues. The CDR3 here is CASSVGQTNEKLFF. DNA of the CDR3: TGTGCCAGCAGTGTGGGACAGACTAATGAAAAACTGTTTTTT.

This chain joins TRBV6-1 and TRBJ1-1; 8 nucleotides align to TRBD1. Germline V gives CDR1 MNHNS, CDR2 SASEGT. The junction had 7 bases not matched to a gene; V was cut back by 5 bases and J by 8 bases. The CDR3 is made up of 13 amino acids. DNA for the CDR3: TGTGCCAGCAGTTATCTTGGACAGGGAGAAGCTTTCTTT. The encoded protein is CASSYLGQGEAFF.

This clone was counted only a few times. This rearrangement joins TRBV4-1 to TRBJ2-7; D unresolved. V shed 5 bases and J shed 0 bases, with 5 bases lying between them. The CDR3 length is 12 residues. The germline V gene encodes CDR1 MGHRA and CDR2 YSYEKL. The CDR3 DNA reads as TGCGCCAGCAGCAAGATCTCCTACGAGCAGTACGTC. Amino acids: CASSKISYEQYV.

This clone was observed a single time. The V and J genes are TRBV4-1 and TRBJ2-3, with D possibly TRBD2 on 7 matching bases. Germline V gene data show CDR1 as MGHRA and CDR2 as YSYEKL. The germline V and J ends were trimmed by 4 bases and 2 bases, with 16 bases remaining between them. CDR3 size: 16 residues. The CDR3 DNA reads TGCGCCAGCAGCCTATCCGTCGCGGGGGCCACAGATACGCAGTATTTT. Residues: CASSLSVAGATDTQYF.